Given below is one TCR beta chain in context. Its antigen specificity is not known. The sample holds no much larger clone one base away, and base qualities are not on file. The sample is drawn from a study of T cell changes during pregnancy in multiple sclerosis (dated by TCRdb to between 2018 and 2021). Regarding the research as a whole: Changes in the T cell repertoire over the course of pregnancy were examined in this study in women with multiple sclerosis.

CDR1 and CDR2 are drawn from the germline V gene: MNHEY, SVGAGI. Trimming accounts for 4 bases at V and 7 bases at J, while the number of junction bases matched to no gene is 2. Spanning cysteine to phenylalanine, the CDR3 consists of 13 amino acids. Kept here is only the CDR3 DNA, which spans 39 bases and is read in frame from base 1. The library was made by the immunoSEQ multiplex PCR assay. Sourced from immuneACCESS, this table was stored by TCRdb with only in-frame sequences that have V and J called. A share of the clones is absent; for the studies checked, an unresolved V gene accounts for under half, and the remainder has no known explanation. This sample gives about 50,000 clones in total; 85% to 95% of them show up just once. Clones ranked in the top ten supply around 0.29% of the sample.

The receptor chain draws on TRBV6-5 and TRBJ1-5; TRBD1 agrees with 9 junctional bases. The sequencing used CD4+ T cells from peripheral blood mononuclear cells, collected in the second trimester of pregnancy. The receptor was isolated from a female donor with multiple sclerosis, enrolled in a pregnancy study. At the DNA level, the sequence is TGTGCCAGCAGTTTGGACAGGGGACAGCCCCAGCATTTT. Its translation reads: CASSLDRGQPQHF.